The 9 T cell receptor beta chains below come from one sample, sequenced in a study of CD8+ T cells in alopecia areata (dated by TCRdb to 2016 to 2018). Library creation used the immunoSEQ multiplex PCR assay. RNA was extracted from all samples and reverse transcribed into cDNA, which served as template for TCR sequencing. Imported from immuneACCESS, the table was reduced by TCRdb to in-frame sequences with V and J called. These copies leave out some clones; in studies compared against another copy, an unresolved V gene accounts for under half, and the cause of the remainder is not known. There are more than 90,000 clones in this sample, and none of them is a singleton. The ten largest make up about 18% of the sample. Sequenced material: lesional skin. The receptor set was obtained from a C3H/HeJ mouse with alopecia areata. This strain is characterized by the MHC haplotype H2-k.

A remark on this clone: Gene names are the mouse ones. The CDR3 goes on 4 residues after the read ends, and that part is filled in from the germline J gene. This chain joins TRBV13-3 and TRBJ1-1, with 7 bases matching TRBD1. CDR3 length: 14 amino acids. The V and J ends lost 4 bases and 3 bases, in that order; junction bases with no gene match: 6. Germline V gene data show CDR1 as NNHDY and CDR2 as SYVADS. The DNA read from the CDR3 is TGTGCCAGCAGTCCCCGACAGGGTGACACA. This translates into CASSPRQGDT. The entire CDR3 is CASSPRQGDTEVFF.

Concerning this clone itself: Gene labels here are mouse ones. Read sequence stops 4 residues before the CDR3 end, and the germline J gene provides the missing end. The genes are TRBV19 and TRBJ2-3; maybe TRBD2 (6 bases). The V gene lost 2 bases and the J gene lost 3 bases, with 10 bases spanning the gap. Germline V lookup: CDR1 FNHDT, CDR2 SITEND (reference sequence). CDR3 length: 14 residues. Partial CDR3 DNA: TGTGCCAGCAGTATGCGCCTGGGGGCAGAA. Its protein product is CASSMRLGAE. The whole CDR3 region reads CASSMRLGAETLYF.

Concerning this clone itself: Gene names refer to mouse genes. The observed sequence ends 4 residues before the CDR3 terminus, with the missing tail filled in from the germline J gene. The chain recombines TRBV13-3 with TRBJ2-5, with 9 bases fitting TRBD1. The germline V gene has CDR1 NNHDY and CDR2 SYVADS. With 10 bases clipped from V and 1 base from J, the junction kept 4 bases outside the gene matches. CDR3 size: 13 residues. The CDR3 sequence is CAAWDRDQDTQYF. The covered CDR3 bases are TGTGCCGCGTGGGACAGGGACCAAGAC.

A remark on this clone: The genes are named according to mouse. Sequencing ends 4 residues short of the CDR3 end; the germline J gene provides the rest. This chain uses TRBV1 with TRBJ1-2; D is unclear. CDR1 and CDR2 (germline): NSQYPW, LRSPGD (reference sequence). The CDR3 sequence is 14 residues long. Trimming pared 1 base from V and 2 bases from J, leaving 8 bases between. The CDR3 bases that were read are TGCACCTGCAGTGCAGTAGGACTGAACTCC. Protein sequence: CTCSAVGLNS. The full-length CDR3 reads as CTCSAVGLNSDYTF.

In this sample, this clone turned up a few times. Mouse names are used for the genes. The read comes to an end 4 residues before the CDR3 does, leaving the germline J gene to fill in the end. The chain links TRBV13-3 to TRBJ2-4; TRBD1 aligns across 12 bases. V trimming: 7 bases; J trimming: 1 base; junction bases outside the gene matches: 4. There are 15 residues in the CDR3. CDR1 is NNHDY, CDR2 SYVADS, per germline. CDR3 loop: CASGDRGQGQNTLYF. The covered CDR3 bases are TGTGCCAGCGGGGACAGGGGGCAGGGTCAAAAC.

Notes on this clone: The gene names given are mouse names. The read gets to within 4 residues of the CDR3 end, and the germline J gene fills in the rest. V gene TRBV13-3 combines with J gene TRBJ2-5, with no clear D. Germline lookup yields CDR1 NNHDY and CDR2 SYVADS. The CDR3 is 16 residues long. Deletions cut 4 bases from V and 1 base from J, with 16 bases between. The CDR3 region is CASSPTPDKYQDTQYF. The covered CDR3 bases are TGTGCCAGCAGTCCGACCCCCGACAAATACCAAGAC.

Points on this clone: Gene names and germline refer to mouse. Read data end 4 residues before the CDR3 end; the end is taken from the germline J gene. V and J are TRBV14 and TRBJ2-1; D unclear. This CDR3 is built from 13 residues. Trimming took off 4 bases at V and 2 bases at J, with 7 bases between the two ends. CDR1 is SGHDT, CDR2 FRDEAV, per germline. The sequenced CDR3 bases are TGTGCCAGCAGTCTCCTCGACTATGCT. Translation: CASSLLDYA. The full CDR3 is CASSLLDYAEQFF.

This clone has ten or more counts. The gene symbols are mouse symbols. The read terminates 4 residues ahead of where the CDR3 ends, so the germline J gene completes it. The chain links TRBV13-2 to TRBJ1-1; D is uncertain. Germline V CDR1 and CDR2: NNHNN, SYGAGS (reference sequence). With 1 base removed from V and 1 base from J, the gap between germline ends came to 5 bases. This CDR3 spans 13 amino acids. CDR3 region: CASGDRRNTEVFF. The part of the CDR3 DNA that was read is TGTGCCAGCGGTGATCGCAGAAACACA.

This clone was recorded a few times. There is a difference at residue 14 between the TCRdb protein and the DNA translation, so the protein given here was translated from the DNA. Genes here carry mouse names. The read terminates 3 residues ahead of where the CDR3 ends, so the germline J gene completes it. The chain has TRBV19 and TRBJ1-6; 7 bases agree with TRBD1. TRBJ1-6 is sorted into the ORF group, with uncertain function. The CDR3 sequence is 17 residues long. The V gene's germline CDR1 is FNHDT and CDR2 SITEND (reference sequence). Trimming took 0 bases from V and 3 from J; bases not matched to a gene: 6. The DNA read from the CDR3 is TGTGCCAGCAGTATAGCCATCGGGACAGACTATAATTCGCCC. The encoded protein is CASSIAIGTDYNSP. The full CDR3 sequence reads CASSIAIGTDYNSPLYF.